This TCR beta chain was documented in a study of CD4 T cells in relation to SARS-CoV-2 and coronaviruses. With 8 bases removed from V and 0 bases from J, the gap between germline ends came to 22 bases. Germline values: CDR1 MDHEN, CDR2 SYDVKM. The CDR3 consists of 17 residues. Libraries were prepared by immunoSEQ multiplex PCR; TCRdb keeps only in-frame clonotypes and omits some of them. Counted here are tens of thousands of clones, just over 90% occurring once; the ten biggest clones make up 0.3% to 0.45%. Material for sequencing was naive CD4+ T cells from PBMCs. Subset specified: naive CD4+ T cells isolated by negative enrichment. The TCR was taken from an adult with COVID-19. J is TRBJ1-1 and V is TRBV28; D may be TRBD1 (5 bases). The CDR3 nucleotides read TGTGCCAGCCTGAGGGGCAGCCGTATAACCATGAACACTGAAGCTTTCTTT. Translated: CASLRGSRITMNTEAFF. Drawing the rest from reference TRBV28 and TRBJ1-1, the complete variable domain is DVKVTQSSRYLVKRTGEKVFLECVQDMDHENMFWYRQDPGLGLRLIYFSYDVKMKEKGDIPEGYSVSREKKERFSLILESASTNQTSMYLCASLRGSRITMNTEAFFGQGTRLTVV.